A few counts support the clone carrying this TCR beta chain. This sample was included in a study of blood T cell repertoires in COVID-19. Study at large: Samples came from the United States, Italy and Spain, spanning acute and convalescent COVID-19. The analysed material was cDNA or gDNA that came from T cells, B-cell-depleted T cells, or PBMCs.

In the authors' workflow: It was from reference gene primer amplification that nucleated cell counts were estimated. Profiling relied on immunoSEQ multiplex PCR, and the TCRdb table lists in-frame clones only, not all of them. The DNA was the basis for D and trimming; V, J and clone size are from that table. Of 200,000 or so clones listed, 70% to 90% are singletons. V shed 5 bases and J 6 bases; nucleotides not matched to a gene: 7. The CDR3 runs to 13 residues. The receptor was isolated from a human donor with active or convalescent COVID-19. The donor label of this sample is uncertain. Source material: peripheral blood. The rearrangement joins TRBV12-3 or TRBV12-4 to TRBJ2-7, with 7 positions matching TRBD1. In DNA form, the CDR3 reads TGTGCCAGCAGTCCTACCTCAGGGGGCGAGCAGTACTTC. Encoded protein: CASSPTSGGEQYF.